This TCR beta chain was profiled in a study of cytomegalovirus exposure and HLA in healthy donors. The assay was immunoSEQ multiplex PCR, and TCRdb's table has in-frame clones only and misses some. The data hold some 100,000 clones, with about nine tenths observed a single time. The V gene lost 3 bases and the J gene lost 8 bases, with 15 bases spanning the gap. CDR3 length equals 14 residues. Germline V gene lookup returns CDR1 SGHNT and CDR2 YYREEE (reference sequence). Sequencing used PBMCs. The origin of this receptor is a woman in her late teens or twenties in good health and CMV-seronegative. The chain carries TRBV5-4 and TRBJ2-1; tentatively, D is TRBD2 (6 bases). The CDR3 DNA is TGTGCCAGCAGCTCGGAGGGCCTCCTCGATGAGCAGTTCTTC. It encodes CASSSEGLLDEQFF.